The 2 T cell receptor beta chains listed next were all sequenced from one sample in a study of OX40 agonist ivuxolimab in advanced cancers. TCRdb's table, derived via immunoSEQ multiplex PCR, lists solely in-frame clones and lacks some. The data show about 53,000 clones, with roughly 84% seen just once and approximately 4.2% held by the top ten. Sequenced here: CD4+ or CD8+ T cells sorted from blood, sampled in a trial of the OX40 agonist ivuxolimab. The receptor source for this set is an adult with an advanced solid tumor such as melanoma, head and neck, liver or kidney cancer.

The CDR3 protein is CASSLAGGETDTQYF. The CDR3 DNA reads TGTGCCAGCAGCTTAGCGGGCGGGGAAACAGATACGCAGTATTTT. The chain joins TRBV7-9 to TRBJ2-3; perhaps TRBD2 as D (6 bases). V dropped 0 bases and J dropped 3 bases, with 10 bases sitting between them. This CDR3 contains 15 residues. Germline lookup yields CDR1 SEHNR and CDR2 FQNEAQ (reference sequence).

The rearrangement uses TRBV19 and TRBJ2-2, with 7 bases matching TRBD1. CDR3 size: 14 residues. CDR1 and CDR2 from the germline V gene are LNHDA and SQIVND (reference sequence). The ends lost 5 bases at V and 4 bases at J; junction bases unmatched: 4. CDR3: CASSATGTTGELFF. The DNA of the CDR3 is TGTGCCAGTAGTGCGACAGGGACCACCGGGGAGCTGTTTTTT.